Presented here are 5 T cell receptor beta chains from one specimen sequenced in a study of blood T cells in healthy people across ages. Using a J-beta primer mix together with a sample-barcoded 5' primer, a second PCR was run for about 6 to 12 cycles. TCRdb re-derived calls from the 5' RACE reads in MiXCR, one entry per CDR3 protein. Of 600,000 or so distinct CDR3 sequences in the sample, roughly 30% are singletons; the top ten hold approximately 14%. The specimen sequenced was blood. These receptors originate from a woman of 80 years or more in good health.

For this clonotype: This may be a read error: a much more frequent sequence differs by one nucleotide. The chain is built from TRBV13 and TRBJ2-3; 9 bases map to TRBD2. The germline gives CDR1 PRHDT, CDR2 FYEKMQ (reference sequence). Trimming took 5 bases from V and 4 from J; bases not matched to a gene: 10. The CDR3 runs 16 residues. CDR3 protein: CASSLQTSGYSDTQYF. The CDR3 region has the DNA TGTGCCAGCAGCCTCCAGACTAGCGGATACTCAGATACGCAGTATTTT.

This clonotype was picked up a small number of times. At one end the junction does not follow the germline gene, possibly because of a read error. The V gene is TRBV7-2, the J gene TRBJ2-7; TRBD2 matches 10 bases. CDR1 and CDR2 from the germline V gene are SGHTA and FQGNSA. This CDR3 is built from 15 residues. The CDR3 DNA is TGTGCCAGCAGCTTAGGAGGACTAGCGGAATACGGGCAGTACTTC. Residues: CASSLGGLAEYGQYF.

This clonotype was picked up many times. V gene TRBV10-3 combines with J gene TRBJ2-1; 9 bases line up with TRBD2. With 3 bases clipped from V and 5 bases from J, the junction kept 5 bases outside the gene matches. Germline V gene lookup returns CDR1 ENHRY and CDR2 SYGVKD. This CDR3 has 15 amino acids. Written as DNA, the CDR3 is TGTGCCATCAGTGAAGGCGGGGGGGCCGACAATGAGCAGTTCTTC. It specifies CAISEGGGADNEQFF.

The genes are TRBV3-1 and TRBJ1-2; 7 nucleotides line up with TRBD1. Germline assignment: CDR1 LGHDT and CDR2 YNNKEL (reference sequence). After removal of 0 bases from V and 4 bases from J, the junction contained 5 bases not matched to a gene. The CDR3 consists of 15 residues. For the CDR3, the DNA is TGTGCCAGCAGCCAAGATACCGGGACAGTCTATGGCTACACCTTC. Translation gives CASSQDTGTVYGYTF.

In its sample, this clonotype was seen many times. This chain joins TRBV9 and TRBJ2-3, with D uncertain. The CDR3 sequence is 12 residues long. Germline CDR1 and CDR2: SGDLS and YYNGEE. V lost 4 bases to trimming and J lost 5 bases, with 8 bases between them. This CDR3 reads CASSTTGDTQYF. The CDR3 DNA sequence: TGTGCCAGCAGCACGACCGGAGATACGCAGTATTTT. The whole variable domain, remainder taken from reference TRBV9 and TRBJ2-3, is DSGVTQTPKHLITATGQRVTLRCSPRSGDLSVYWYQQSLDQGLQFLIQYYNGEERAKGNILERFSAQQFPDLHSELNLSSLELGDSALYFCASSTTGDTQYFGPGTRLTVL.